This is a list of T cell receptor beta chains from one sample in a study of blood T cells in healthy people across ages. TCRdb reprocessed the 5' RACE reads with MiXCR, giving one entry per CDR3 protein. The sample carries 700,000 or so distinct CDR3 sequences, around a fifth recorded once. Material: blood. These receptors all come from a man aged 70 or older in good health. Each CDR3 is given with its conserved first and last residue. A D gene is named only where the DNA matches it firmly. Clone size appears in some rows only: once, few, many, or a class for an expanded clone.

v_gene	abundance	d_gene	j_gene	CDR3nt	CDR3aa
TRBV7-8	few	NA	TRBJ2-1	TGTGCCAGCAGCTCTGTGGGGGGATGGGATGAGCAGTTCTTC	CASSSVGGWDEQFF
TRBV3-1	NA	TRBD2	TRBJ2-5	TGTGCCAGCAGCCAAGTAGCGGGAGAGACCCAGTACTTC	CASSQVAGETQYF
TRBV29-1	NA	NA	TRBJ1-1	TGCAGCGTTGCCCTGGTCCTTGGGACTGAAGCTTTCTTT	CSVALVLGTEAFF
TRBV28	many	NA	TRBJ1-1	TGTGCCAGCAGTTTAACAACCGCGAACACTGAAGCTTTCTTT	CASSLTTANTEAFF
TRBV19	NA	TRBD2	TRBJ2-1	TGTGCCAGTAGACCTCCGGGACTAGCGGGAGGTCCCAATGAGCAGTTCTTC	CASRPPGLAGGPNEQFF
TRBV5-1	NA	NA	TRBJ1-6	TGCGCCAGCAGCTCTTCAGGGCTTGGTAATTCACCCCTCCACTTT	CASSSSGLGNSPLHF
TRBV12-3/TRBV12-4	few	TRBD1	TRBJ1-1	TGTGCCAGCACCGGGACAGGGTATAACACTGAAGCTTTCTTT	CASTGTGYNTEAFF
TRBV29-1	few	NA	TRBJ1-2	TGCAGCGTTGAGTGGCAGGGAAGGGGCGGTGGCTACACCTTC	CSVEWQGRGGGYTF
TRBV7-2	few	NA	TRBJ1-2	TGTGCCAGCAGCGCCGGGGGGGCCGATAGGACTCGCGGCTACACCTTC	CASSAGGADRTRGYTF
TRBV27	NA	NA	TRBJ2-7	TGCGCCAGCAGTTTATACGGGGGCGGGTTACGATCCGAGCAGTACTTC	CASSLYGGGLRSEQYF
TRBV12-3/TRBV12-4	NA	TRBD1	TRBJ1-1	TGTGCCAGCAGCCTACCAGGCAAGACAGGGTTGAACACTGAAGCTTTCTTT	CASSLPGKTGLNTEAFF
TRBV19	NA	NA	TRBJ1-3	TGTGCCAGTGCCCTCGGTTTGGAGTCTGGAAACACCATATATTTT	CASALGLESGNTIYF
TRBV25-1	NA	NA	TRBJ1-2	TGTGCCAGCAGTCGAGTCGGGGTTTCAACGTCCGGCTACACCTTC	CASSRVGVSTSGYTF
TRBV5-1	NA	TRBD1	TRBJ2-1	TGCGCCAGCAGCTCTACCGGGACAGAATACAATGAGCAGTCCTTC	CASSSTGTEYNEQSF
TRBV3-1	NA	TRBD1	TRBJ2-5	TGTGCCAGCAGCCAAGATCCAGGGGGAGTGGGGACCCAGTACTTC	CASSQDPGGVGTQYF
TRBV6-5	NA	TRBD1	TRBJ1-2	TGTGCCAGCAGTTACCGGGACAGGGTTCCCTATGGCTACACCTTC	CASSYRDRVPYGYTF
TRBV20-1	NA	NA	TRBJ2-1	TGCAGTGCGGAACCCTGGGGCAGGGCGGGGAATGAGCAGTTCTTC	CSAEPWGRAGNEQFF
TRBV6-5	few	NA	TRBJ1-3	TGTGCCAGCAGTTACTCCTCTTTTCGGACGAGCCCGGGAAACACCATATATTTT	CASSYSSFRTSPGNTIYF
TRBV29-1	many	NA	TRBJ2-5	TGCAGCGTTGTCGTGAACCAAGAGACCCAGTACTTC	CSVVVNQETQYF
TRBV12-3/TRBV12-4	few	NA	TRBJ1-1	TGTGCCAACAGCCACCTCCAAAGGGGAAACACTGAAGCTTTCTTT	CANSHLQRGNTEAFF
TRBV2	NA	TRBD2	TRBJ2-1	TGTGCCAGCAGTGAAGTCAGGGAGGGTGAGCAGTTCTTC	CASSEVREGEQFF
TRBV11-3	NA	NA	TRBJ2-2	TGTGCCAGCAGCTGGATGAACACCGGGGAGCTGTTTTTT	CASSWMNTGELFF
TRBV24-1	NA	TRBD2	TRBJ2-3	TGTGCCACCAGTGAGAAGCGGGGGAGCCCAGATACGCAGTATTTT	CATSEKRGSPDTQYF
TRBV10-2	many	NA	TRBJ2-4	TGCGCCAGCAGTGATTTAGGCCCCATTCAGTACTTC	CASSDLGPIQYF
TRBV12-3/TRBV12-4	NA	NA	TRBJ2-5	TGTGCCAGCAGTAATCCGGGTTGGCGAGAGACCCAGTACTTC	CASSNPGWRETQYF
TRBV7-8	few	NA	TRBJ2-5	TGTGCCAGCAGCTTAGGTTGGCGCTCCCAAGAGACCCAGTACTTC	CASSLGWRSQETQYF
TRBV5-1	few	TRBD1	TRBJ1-4	TGCGCCAGCAGCTTGGAAGGACAGGCTAATGAAAAACTGTTTTTT	CASSLEGQANEKLFF
TRBV28	few	TRBD1	TRBJ2-4	TGTGCCAGCAGTTTATCGGGTAGGGGGCCGAGAAACATTCAGTACTTC	CASSLSGRGPRNIQYF
TRBV20-1	NA	NA	TRBJ1-3	TGCAGTGCTAATTATCCAGCGTCAGCTGGAAACACCATATATTTT	CSANYPASAGNTIYF
TRBV5-4	NA	NA	TRBJ1-1	TGTGCCAGCACCCCTACTCAGGCGCACGACACTGAAGCTTTCTTT	CASTPTQAHDTEAFF
TRBV28	few	NA	TRBJ2-3	TGTGCCAGCACCTCCCAACAGGGAACTAGCACAGATACGCAGTATTTT	CASTSQQGTSTDTQYF
TRBV6-6	few	TRBD2	TRBJ2-1	TGTGCCAGCAGTTACTTTGCGGGGGGCGGCAATGAGCAGTTCTTC	CASSYFAGGGNEQFF
TRBV2	few	NA	TRBJ1-6	TGTGCCAGCAAGGCCCAGGGTTCTTCACCCCTCCACTTT	CASKAQGSSPLHF
TRBV20-1	few	NA	TRBJ1-1	TGCAGTTGTACCCCGCCGAGACAGCCTCACACTGAAGCTTTCTTT	CSCTPPRQPHTEAFF
TRBV12-3/TRBV12-4	few	NA	TRBJ2-5	TGTGCCAGCACCCTACAGGGCCCGGGAAGTGCCCAGTACTTC	CASTLQGPGSAQYF
TRBV10-1	NA	NA	TRBJ2-2	TGCGCCAGCAGCGAGTTGGGTAGGGACGGGGAGCTGTTTTTT	CASSELGRDGELFF
TRBV7-7	few	TRBD1	TRBJ2-5	TGTGCCAGCAGCTCGGGACAGAACCAAGAGACCCAGTACTTC	CASSSGQNQETQYF
TRBV6-2/TRBV6-3	few	NA	TRBJ2-3	TGTGCCAGCAGTTACTTCGGCAGGGGAACAGATACGCAGTATTTT	CASSYFGRGTDTQYF
TRBV29-1	NA	TRBD2	TRBJ2-1	TGCAGCGTTGATTCCACTAGCGGATTGAACAATGAGCAGTTCTTC	CSVDSTSGLNNEQFF
TRBV6-2/TRBV6-3	few	TRBD1	TRBJ1-5	TGTGCCAGCAGCCTCCAGGACAGGGGCAATCAGCCCCAGCATTTT	CASSLQDRGNQPQHF
TRBV4-3	NA	NA	TRBJ2-1	TGCGCCAGCAGCCAAATACCGGGTCCTCCTAACAATGAGCAGTTCTTC	CASSQIPGPPNNEQFF
TRBV24-1	many	TRBD2	TRBJ2-1	TGTGCCAACCCCCCACTAGCGGGGGGGTTCAATGAGCAGTTCTTC	CANPPLAGGFNEQFF
TRBV12-3/TRBV12-4	NA	NA	TRBJ1-2	TGTGCCAGCAGTTTAGAAGGGTACGACTCTGGCTACACCTTC	CASSLEGYDSGYTF
TRBV29-1	few	TRBD2	TRBJ2-1	TGCAGCGTTGAACTCCGACTAGCCAATATATACAATGAGCAGTTCTTC	CSVELRLANIYNEQFF
TRBV27	many	NA	TRBJ2-1	TGTGCCAGCAGTTTAAGGGGAGACTCCTACAATGAGCAGTTCTTC	CASSLRGDSYNEQFF
TRBV5-1	NA	TRBD2	TRBJ2-4	TGCGCCAGCAGCTTGGCTATTTGGAGTCTAGCGGGACGGGCCAAAAACATTCAGTACTTC	CASSLAIWSLAGRAKNIQYF
TRBV9	few	NA	TRBJ2-6	TGTGCCAACAACAAACAGGGCTCTGGGGCCAACGTCCTGACTTTC	CANNKQGSGANVLTF
TRBV24-1	NA	TRBD1	TRBJ2-2	TGTGCCACCAGTGATCTGGGGGGACAGGGGTTAACCGGGGAGCTGTTTTTT	CATSDLGGQGLTGELFF
TRBV7-2	NA	NA	TRBJ2-5	TGTGCCAGCAGCTTAGCGGGGCTTGTAGGGGAGACCCAGTACTTC	CASSLAGLVGETQYF
TRBV18	NA	NA	TRBJ1-1	TGTGCCAGCTCACCAATGGGGGACACTGAAGCTTTCTTT	CASSPMGDTEAFF